The rows below give T cell receptor beta chains drawn from one sample of a study of Tregs in tolerant kidney transplant recipients. Profiling relied on immunoSEQ multiplex PCR, and the TCRdb table lists in-frame clones only, not all of them. The repertoire includes some 68,000 clones, roughly 89% of them detected once, and about 4% sits in the top ten. Sequenced input: CD4+ T cells from blood. Receptor source: a human donor in good health. Both conserved end residues are part of each CDR3. D genes are given only for firm matches. Where a row states a size, it is once, few, many or the class of an expanded clone; other rows omit it.

CDR3 length: 17
V gene: TRBV29-1
clone size: -
J gene: TRBJ2-1
D gene: TRBD2
CDR3 DNA: TGCAGCGTTGTGGGCTGGGGGGGAAGAAATTCCTACAATGAGCAGTTCTTC
CDR3 protein: CSVVGWGGRNSYNEQFF

CDR3 length: 13
V gene: TRBV7-8
clone size: once
J gene: TRBJ1-1
D gene: -
CDR3 DNA: TGTGCCAGCAGCTTGGGGGGGGGCACTGAAGCTTTCTTT
CDR3 protein: CASSLGGGTEAFF

CDR3 length: 13
V gene: TRBV12-5
clone size: -
J gene: TRBJ1-4
D gene: -
CDR3 DNA: TGTGCTAGTGGGCGGAGCGCAGGTGAAAAACTGTTTTTT
CDR3 protein: CASGRSAGEKLFF

CDR3 length: 15
V gene: TRBV6-1
clone size: -
J gene: TRBJ2-2
D gene: -
CDR3 DNA: TGTGCCAGCAGTGAAGCGGTCCCAGGGACCGGGGAGCTGTTTTTT
CDR3 protein: CASSEAVPGTGELFF

CDR3 length: 15
V gene: TRBV14
clone size: -
J gene: TRBJ2-5
D gene: -
CDR3 DNA: TGTGCCAGCAGCCAAGACCGGGACCATTCCGGGACCCAGTACTTC
CDR3 protein: CASSQDRDHSGTQYF

CDR3 length: 14
V gene: TRBV5-4
clone size: -
J gene: TRBJ2-5
D gene: -
CDR3 DNA: TGTGCCAGCAGCTTGGAACTAGCTTCTGAGACCCAGTACTTC
CDR3 protein: CASSLELASETQYF

CDR3 length: 13
V gene: TRBV18
clone size: -
J gene: TRBJ1-4
D gene: -
CDR3 DNA: TGTGCCAGCTCACCAACGACAGTTGAAAAACTGTTTTTT
CDR3 protein: CASSPTTVEKLFF

CDR3 length: 14
V gene: TRBV29-1
clone size: -
J gene: TRBJ2-7
D gene: TRBD2
CDR3 DNA: TGCAGCGTGACCTTTAGCGGGGGGGCTGGCGAGCAGTACTTC
CDR3 protein: CSVTFSGGAGEQYF

CDR3 length: 15
V gene: TRBV6-5
clone size: -
J gene: TRBJ1-3
D gene: TRBD1
CDR3 DNA: TGTGCCAGCAGTCAAACAGGGGTCTCTGGAAACACCATATATTTT
CDR3 protein: CASSQTGVSGNTIYF

CDR3 length: 12
V gene: TRBV7-3
clone size: once
J gene: TRBJ2-1
D gene: -
CDR3 DNA: TGTGCCAGCAGCACGAAGGGAGGCCGCGAGTTCTTC
CDR3 protein: CASSTKGGREFF

CDR3 length: 13
V gene: TRBV11-3
clone size: -
J gene: TRBJ1-2
D gene: -
CDR3 DNA: TGTGCCAGCAGCTTAAGCGGTAACTATGGCTACACCTTC
CDR3 protein: CASSLSGNYGYTF

CDR3 length: 15
V gene: TRBV19
clone size: -
J gene: TRBJ2-7
D gene: -
CDR3 DNA: TGTGCCAGTAGCCTAGCGCCCGGGACAACCGGCGAGCAGTACTTC
CDR3 protein: CASSLAPGTTGEQYF

CDR3 length: 15
V gene: TRBV27
clone size: -
J gene: TRBJ2-7
D gene: -
CDR3 DNA: TGTGCCAGCAGTCCCCTCCCGATGGGGGCGAGGGAGCAGTACTTC
CDR3 protein: CASSPLPMGAREQYF

CDR3 length: 19
V gene: TRBV10-3
clone size: -
J gene: TRBJ2-7
D gene: TRBD2
CDR3 DNA: TGTGCCATCAGAAAAAGTACCGGGACTAGCGGGACTACGACCTACGAGCAGTACTTC
CDR3 protein: CAIRKSTGTSGTTTYEQYF

CDR3 length: 15
V gene: TRBV11-2
clone size: -
J gene: TRBJ2-2
D gene: -
CDR3 DNA: TGTGCCAGCAGCTTATCGGGGCGGTTCACCGGGGAGCTGTTTTTT
CDR3 protein: CASSLSGRFTGELFF

CDR3 length: 12
V gene: TRBV19
clone size: -
J gene: TRBJ1-5
D gene: -
CDR3 DNA: TGTGCCAGTAGTATGGGAAATCAGCCCCAGCATTTT
CDR3 protein: CASSMGNQPQHF

CDR3 length: 15
V gene: TRBV7-2
clone size: -
J gene: TRBJ2-1
D gene: -
CDR3 DNA: TGTGCCAGCAGCTTAGCAGGTCCCCCTGTGAGTGAGCAGTTCTTC
CDR3 protein: CASSLAGPPVSEQFF

CDR3 length: 13
V gene: TRBV6-5
clone size: -
J gene: TRBJ1-1
D gene: -
CDR3 DNA: TGTGCCAGCCAAGGTGGGGTGGGAACTGAAGCTTTCTTT
CDR3 protein: CASQGGVGTEAFF

CDR3 length: 10
V gene: TRBV20-1
clone size: few
J gene: TRBJ2-1
D gene: -
CDR3 DNA: TGCAGTGCGGGTCAGTTCGAGCAGTTCTTC
CDR3 protein: CSAGQFEQFF

CDR3 length: 15
V gene: TRBV28
clone size: few
J gene: TRBJ1-5
D gene: TRBD1
CDR3 DNA: TGTGCCAGCAGGCGCTCAGGGGGCGCGAATCAGCCCCAGCATTTT
CDR3 protein: CASRRSGGANQPQHF

CDR3 length: 13
V gene: TRBV7-2
clone size: -
J gene: TRBJ2-3
D gene: -
CDR3 DNA: TGTGCCAGCAGCTTACTCCCACCAGATACGCAGTATTTT
CDR3 protein: CASSLLPPDTQYF

CDR3 length: 15
V gene: TRBV5-6
clone size: -
J gene: TRBJ2-1
D gene: -
CDR3 DNA: TGTGCCAGCAGCCGGGCGAGGGGGACCCACAATGAGCAGTTCTTC
CDR3 protein: CASSRARGTHNEQFF

CDR3 length: 15
V gene: TRBV27
clone size: -
J gene: TRBJ2-6
D gene: -
CDR3 DNA: TGTGCCAGCAGTTTGGAAAGCTCTGGGGCCAACGTCCTGACTTTC
CDR3 protein: CASSLESSGANVLTF

CDR3 length: 17
V gene: TRBV5-1
clone size: few
J gene: TRBJ2-2
D gene: TRBD2
CDR3 DNA: TGCGCCAGCAGCTTGCGGACTAGCGGGGCGTACACCGGGGAGCTGTTTTTT
CDR3 protein: CASSLRTSGAYTGELFF

CDR3 length: 15
V gene: TRBV5-6
clone size: few
J gene: TRBJ2-1
D gene: -
CDR3 DNA: TGTGCCAGCAGCTTGGGGGGGAGCTCCTACAATGAGCAGTTCTTC
CDR3 protein: CASSLGGSSYNEQFF

CDR3 length: 11
V gene: TRBV4-3
clone size: -
J gene: TRBJ2-3
D gene: -
CDR3 DNA: TGCGCCAAACTAGATCCGAATACGCAGTATTTT
CDR3 protein: CAKLDPNTQYF